This passage covers 20 T cell receptor beta chains from one sample sequenced in a study of CD8 T cells in ankylosing spondylitis. TCRdb analysed the 5' RACE reads with MiXCR anew, one entry per CDR3 protein. The top ten clones hold 16% of a sample with roughly 190,000 distinct CDR3 sequences, about 13% of them seen once. Sequencing was carried out using blood, either unsorted or a sorted T cell fraction (not recorded which). These receptors came from a male donor with ankylosing spondylitis or in good health (not recorded which).

This clonotype was observed a handful of times. CDR3 DNA sequence: TGTGCCAGCAATTTGGGGTCTTCGCAAAACTACGAGCAGTACTTC. Its protein is CASNLGSSQNYEQYF. The rearrangement uses TRBV27 and TRBJ2-7; no clear D. The CDR3 runs 15 residues. Trimming cost V 7 bases and J 3 bases, with 19 bases left between them. From germline, CDR1 is MNHEY and CDR2 SMNVEV (reference sequence).

This chain uses TRBV5-1 with TRBJ2-6; the match to TRBD1 covers 11 bases. The CDR3 sequence is 17 residues long. After removal of 3 bases from V and 0 bases from J, the junction contained 2 bases not matched to a gene. CDR1 is SGHRS and CDR2 is YFSETQ in the germline V gene. The CDR3 loop is CASSSGQGASGANVLTF. The CDR3 nucleotides are TGCGCCAGCAGCTCCGGACAGGGGGCCTCTGGGGCCAACGTCCTGACTTTC.

The V gene is TRBV2, the J gene TRBJ2-7; D uncertain. The CDR3 loop spans 12 amino acids. Germline V lookup: CDR1 SNHLY, CDR2 FYNNEI. V gave up 1 base and J gave up 3 bases, with 4 bases separating them. CDR3 DNA sequence: TGTGCCAGCAGTGAAGACTTCTACGAGCAGTACTTC. Protein sequence: CASSEDFYEQYF.

This clonotype has a count of ten or more. J is TRBJ2-1 and V is TRBV5-1; possibly TRBD2 for D (7 bases). Germline CDR1 reads SGHRS; CDR2 reads YFSETQ. This CDR3 spans 15 amino acids. Trimming cost V 1 base and J 2 bases, with 10 bases left between them. The CDR3 sequence is CASSLSGGPYNEQFF. CDR3 coding DNA: TGCGCCAGCAGCTTGTCGGGGGGCCCCTACAATGAGCAGTTCTTC.

The chain is built from TRBV11-2 and TRBJ2-7; TRBD1 matches 8 bases. The CDR3 contains 13 residues. CDR1 SGHAT and CDR2 FQNNGV come from the germline V gene. The J segment lost 6 bases and the V segment lost 6 bases, leaving 7 bases of the junction unmatched. CDR3 residues: CASSWVGQGEQYF. CDR3 nucleotides: TGTGCCAGCAGTTGGGTAGGACAGGGCGAGCAGTACTTC.

V usage is TRBV11-3 and J usage is TRBJ2-1; 9 bases are a match to TRBD2. The V segment lost 11 bases and the J segment 0 bases; nucleotides outside the gene matches: 8. Germline CDR1 and CDR2: SGHNT and YENEEA. CDR3 length: 15 residues. This CDR3 reads CAGGAGGSSYNEQFF. DNA for the CDR3: TGTGCCGGCGGGGCGGGAGGGAGCTCCTACAATGAGCAGTTCTTC.

This clonotype was observed a handful of times. This chain joins TRBV7-6 and TRBJ1-1; possible D gene TRBD1, 5 bases. This CDR3 contains 14 residues. Trimming pared 4 bases from V and 6 bases from J, leaving 15 bases between. Germline V CDR1 and CDR2: SGHVS, FNYEAQ. The DNA of the CDR3 is TGTGCCAGCAGCTCCTGGGACGAAGGCGCTGAAGCTTTCTTT. Amino acid sequence: CASSSWDEGAEAFF.

This clonotype occurred a few times. The CDR3 here is CASSLDGGGTDTQYF. In nucleotides, the CDR3 is TGTGCCAGCAGCTTAGATGGGGGGGGCACAGATACGCAGTATTTT. This chain links TRBV7-2 with TRBJ2-3, with 7 bases matching TRBD2. Germline V CDR1 and CDR2: SGHTA, FQGNSA. J gave up 1 base and V 1 base, and 2 bases lay outside the gene matches. The length of the CDR3 is 15 residues.

This clonotype was observed a few times. This rearrangement joins TRBV20-1 to TRBJ2-5, with D perhaps TRBD1 or TRBD2 (6 bases each). The germline gives CDR1 DFQATT, CDR2 SNEGSKA (reference sequence). The CDR3 spans 14 residues. Trimming took off 1 base at V and 2 bases at J, with 11 bases between the two ends. The CDR3 DNA reads TGCAGTGCTAGAGGAGGGGGGACTCAAGAGACCCAGTACTTC. Protein sequence: CSARGGGTQETQYF.

The chain couples TRBV27 to TRBJ2-1, with D tentatively TRBD1 (5 bases). This CDR3 has 12 amino acids. The V gene's germline CDR1 is MNHEY and CDR2 SMNVEV (reference sequence). Deletions cut 5 bases from V and 12 bases from J, with 14 bases between. The CDR3 loop is CASSPRGFGQFF. DNA for the CDR3: TGTGCCAGCAGTCCTAGGGGTTTTGGGCAGTTCTTC.

This clonotype has only a few counts. The chain links TRBV28 to TRBJ2-3, with 10 bases that match TRBD1. The V segment lost 5 bases and the J segment 4 bases; nucleotides outside the gene matches: 12. The CDR3 spans 17 residues. Germline CDR1 and CDR2: MDHEN and SYDVKM. CDR3 coding DNA: TGTGCCAGCAGTAGCGACCCCGGACAGGGGGGGTCAGATACGCAGTATTTT. Amino acids: CASSSDPGQGGSDTQYF.

The rearrangement uses TRBV4-1 and TRBJ1-5; D not certain. Germline lookup yields CDR1 MGHRA and CDR2 YSYEKL. The V end lost 3 bases, the J end lost 4 bases, and 13 bases lay between the germline ends. This CDR3 has 15 residues. CDR3 bases: TGCGCCAGCAGCCAGGGTTGGGGTGGGAATCAGCCCCAGCATTTT. Its translation: CASSQGWGGNQPQHF.

This clonotype was seen ten or more times. The chain uses TRBV4-1 and TRBJ1-5, with D perhaps TRBD1 (5 bases). Germline CDR1 is MGHRA and CDR2 is YSYEKL. The CDR3 is made up of 16 amino acids. With 0 bases removed from V and 2 bases from J, the gap between germline ends came to 11 bases. This chain's CDR3 is CASSQDVWGGNQPQHF. In DNA, the CDR3 is TGCGCCAGCAGCCAAGATGTATGGGGGGGCAATCAGCCCCAGCATTTT.

In its sample, this clonotype was seen a few times. This chain connects TRBV15 to TRBJ2-3; D gene uncertain. This CDR3 contains 12 residues. Per germline, CDR1 LNHNV and CDR2 YYDKDF (reference sequence). Trimming pared 1 base from V and 6 bases from J, leaving 5 bases between. CDR3 region: CATSRVGDTQYF. Here the CDR3 DNA reads TGTGCCACCAGCAGAGTAGGCGATACGCAGTATTTT.

This chain connects TRBV6-1 to TRBJ1-6; tentatively, D is TRBD1 (6 bases). V gave up 5 bases and J gave up 5 bases, with 10 bases separating them. Germline assignment: CDR1 MNHNS and CDR2 SASEGT. CDR3 length equals 14 residues. This CDR3 is CASSIGQNNSPLHF. CDR3 coding DNA: TGTGCCAGCAGTATAGGACAGAATAATTCACCCCTCCACTTT.

This clonotype was detected many times. The V call is TRBV29-1, the J call TRBJ1-4, with no clear D. Looked up from germline, CDR1 is SQVTM and CDR2 is ANQGSEA. The ends were cut back, 5 bases at V and 3 bases at J, with 13 bases in the middle. The CDR3 is 14 residues long. The CDR3 protein is CSVLTGASNEKLFF. CDR3 sequence (DNA): TGCAGCGTTCTCACGGGAGCCTCTAATGAAAAACTGTTTTTT.

In its sample, this clonotype was seen a few times. The rearrangement uses TRBV11-2 and TRBJ2-1, with 9 bases fitting TRBD2. Germline V gene sequence: CDR1 SGHAT, CDR2 FQNNGV. The CDR3 has 12 residues. V lost 5 bases, J lost 9 bases, and 2 bases stayed unmatched. The CDR3 spells CASSQTSGEQFF. In DNA form, the CDR3 reads TGTGCCAGCAGCCAGACTAGCGGTGAGCAGTTCTTC. Drawing the rest from reference TRBV11-2 and TRBJ2-1, the complete variable domain is EAGVAQSPRYKIIEKRQSVAFWCNPISGHATLYWYQQILGQGPKLLIQFQNNGVVDDSQLPKDRFSAERLKGVDSTLKIQPAKLEDSAVYLCASSQTSGEQFFGPGTRLTVL.

The chain recombines TRBV6-6 with TRBJ2-1; D unclear. Germline V gene lookup returns CDR1 MNHNY and CDR2 SVGAGI (reference sequence). Trimming pared 3 bases from V and 10 bases from J, leaving 7 bases between. The CDR3 totals 11 residues. The CDR3, as DNA: TGTGCCAGCAGTTATGATGGGGAGCAGTTCTTC. Translation: CASSYDGEQFF.

This clonotype came up a few times. The V and J genes are TRBV7-9 and TRBJ1-4; 7 bases match TRBD1. The CDR3 runs 16 residues. CDR1 and CDR2 from the germline V gene are SEHNR and FQNEAQ (reference sequence). The junction had 11 bases not matched to a gene; V was cut back by 5 bases and J by 5 bases. Here the CDR3 reads CASSPPSGTDNEKLFF. CDR3 sequence (DNA): TGTGCCAGCAGCCCACCCTCCGGGACAGACAATGAAAAACTGTTTTTT. The full variable domain, completed using reference TRBV7-9 and TRBJ1-4, is DTGVSQNPRHKITKRGQNVTFRCDPISEHNRLYWYRQTLGQGPEFLTYFQNEAQLEKSRLLSDRFSAERPKGSFSTLEIQRTEQGDSAMYLCASSPPSGTDNEKLFFGSGTQLSVL.

This rearrangement joins TRBV6-1 to TRBJ2-7; D ambiguous. V lost 3 bases and J 6 bases, leaving 12 bases between the germline ends. Germline assignment: CDR1 MNHNS and CDR2 SASEGT. The CDR3 loop spans 13 amino acids. The CDR3 reads CASSEPLSREQYF. CDR3 nucleotide sequence: TGTGCCAGCAGTGAGCCCCTCTCACGCGAGCAGTACTTC.